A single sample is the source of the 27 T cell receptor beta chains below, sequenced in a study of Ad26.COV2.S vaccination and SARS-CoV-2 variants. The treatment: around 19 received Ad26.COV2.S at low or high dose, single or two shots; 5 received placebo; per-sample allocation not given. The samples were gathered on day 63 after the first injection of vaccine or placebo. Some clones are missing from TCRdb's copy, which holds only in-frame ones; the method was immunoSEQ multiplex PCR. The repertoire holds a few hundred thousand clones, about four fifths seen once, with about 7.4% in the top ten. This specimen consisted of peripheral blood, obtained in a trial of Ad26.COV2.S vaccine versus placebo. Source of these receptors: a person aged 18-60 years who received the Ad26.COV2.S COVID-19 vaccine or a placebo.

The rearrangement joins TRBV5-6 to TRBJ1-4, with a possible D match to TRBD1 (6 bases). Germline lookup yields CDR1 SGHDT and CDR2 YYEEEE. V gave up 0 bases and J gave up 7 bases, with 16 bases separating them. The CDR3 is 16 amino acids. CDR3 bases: TGTGCCAGCAGCTTGGAGGCTACGGGGGCGAGTGAAAAACTGTTTTTT. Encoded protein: CASSLEATGASEKLFF.

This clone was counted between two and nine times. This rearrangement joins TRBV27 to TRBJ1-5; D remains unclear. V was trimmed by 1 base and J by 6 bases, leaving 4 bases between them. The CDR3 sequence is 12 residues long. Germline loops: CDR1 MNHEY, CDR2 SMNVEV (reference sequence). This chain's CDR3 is CASSLFGQPQHF. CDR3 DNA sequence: TGTGCCAGCAGTTTATTCGGTCAGCCCCAGCATTTT.

This CDR3 is CASSLAHYEQYF. The CDR3 nucleotides read TGTGCCAGCAGTTTGGCCCACTACGAGCAGTACTTC. The chain carries TRBV6-2 or TRBV6-3 and TRBJ2-7; D gene unclear. This CDR3 has 12 residues. V shed 4 bases and J shed 3 bases, with 7 bases lying between them. Germline V CDR1 and CDR2: MNHEY, SVGEGT.

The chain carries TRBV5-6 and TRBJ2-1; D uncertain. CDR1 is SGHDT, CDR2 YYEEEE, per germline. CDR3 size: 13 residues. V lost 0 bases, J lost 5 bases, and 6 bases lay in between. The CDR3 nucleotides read TGTGCCAGCAGCTTGGCCAGTAACAATGAGCAGTTCTTC. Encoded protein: CASSLASNNEQFF.

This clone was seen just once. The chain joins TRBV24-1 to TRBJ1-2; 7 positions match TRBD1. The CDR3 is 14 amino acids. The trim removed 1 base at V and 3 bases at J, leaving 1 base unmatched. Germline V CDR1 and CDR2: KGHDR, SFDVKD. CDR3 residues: CATSDFDRDYGYTF. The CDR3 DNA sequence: TGTGCCACCAGTGATTTTGACAGGGACTATGGCTACACCTTC.

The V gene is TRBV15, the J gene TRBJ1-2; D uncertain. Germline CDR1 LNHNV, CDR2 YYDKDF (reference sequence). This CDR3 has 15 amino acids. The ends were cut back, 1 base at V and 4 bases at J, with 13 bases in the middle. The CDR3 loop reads CATSRVRQEIYGYTF. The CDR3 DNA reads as TGTGCCACCAGCAGAGTTAGGCAGGAGATCTATGGCTACACCTTC.

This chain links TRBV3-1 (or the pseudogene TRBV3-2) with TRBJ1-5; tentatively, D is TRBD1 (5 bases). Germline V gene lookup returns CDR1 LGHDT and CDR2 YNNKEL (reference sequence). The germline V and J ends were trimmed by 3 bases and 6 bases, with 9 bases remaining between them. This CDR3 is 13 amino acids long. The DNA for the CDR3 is TGTGCCAGCAGCCACCGGGGGGGTCAGCCCCAGCATTTT. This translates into CASSHRGGQPQHF.

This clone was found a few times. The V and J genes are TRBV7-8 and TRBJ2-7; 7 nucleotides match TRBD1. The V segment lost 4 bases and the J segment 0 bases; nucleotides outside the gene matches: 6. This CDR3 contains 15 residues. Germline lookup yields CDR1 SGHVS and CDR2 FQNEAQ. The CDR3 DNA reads TGTGCCAGCAGCTCCCTCAGGGGGAGCTCCTACGAGCAGTACTTC. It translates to CASSSLRGSSYEQYF.

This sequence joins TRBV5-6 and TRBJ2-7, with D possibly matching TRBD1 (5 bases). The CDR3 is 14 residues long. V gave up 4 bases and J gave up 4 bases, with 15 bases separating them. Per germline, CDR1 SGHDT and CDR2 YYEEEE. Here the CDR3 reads CASSQGHLLYEQYF. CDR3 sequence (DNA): TGTGCCAGCAGCCAAGGACATCTACTTTACGAGCAGTACTTC.

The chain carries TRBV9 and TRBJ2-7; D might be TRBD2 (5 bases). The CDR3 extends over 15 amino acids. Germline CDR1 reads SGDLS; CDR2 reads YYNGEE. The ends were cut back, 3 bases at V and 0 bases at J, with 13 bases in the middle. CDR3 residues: CASSASGAVSYEQYF. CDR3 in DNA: TGTGCCAGCAGCGCCTCCGGAGCGGTCTCCTACGAGCAGTACTTC.

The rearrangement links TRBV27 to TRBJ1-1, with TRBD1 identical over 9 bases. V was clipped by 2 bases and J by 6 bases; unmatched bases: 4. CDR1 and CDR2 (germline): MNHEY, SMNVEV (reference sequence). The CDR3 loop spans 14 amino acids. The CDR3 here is CASSLPGQGSEAFF. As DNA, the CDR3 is TGTGCCAGCAGTTTACCGGGACAGGGCTCTGAAGCTTTCTTT.

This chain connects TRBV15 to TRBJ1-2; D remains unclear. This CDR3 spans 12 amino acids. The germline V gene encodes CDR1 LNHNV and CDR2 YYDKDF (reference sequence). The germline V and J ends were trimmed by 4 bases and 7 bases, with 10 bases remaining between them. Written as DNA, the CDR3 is TGTGCCACCAGCATGGACGGCCTTGGCTACACCTTC. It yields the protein CATSMDGLGYTF.

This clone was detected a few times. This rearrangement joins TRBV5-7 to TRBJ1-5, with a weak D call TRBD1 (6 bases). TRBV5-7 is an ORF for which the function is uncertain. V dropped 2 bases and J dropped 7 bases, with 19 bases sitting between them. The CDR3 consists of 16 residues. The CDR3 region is CASSLVGRHQGQPQHF. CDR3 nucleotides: TGTGCCAGCAGCTTAGTCGGTCGGCACCAGGGGCAGCCCCAGCATTTT.

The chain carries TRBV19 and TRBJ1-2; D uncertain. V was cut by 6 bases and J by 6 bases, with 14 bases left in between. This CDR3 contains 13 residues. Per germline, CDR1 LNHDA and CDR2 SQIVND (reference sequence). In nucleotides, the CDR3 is TGTGCCAGTAGCCGACACGGATCAGATGGCTACACCTTC. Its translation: CASSRHGSDGYTF.

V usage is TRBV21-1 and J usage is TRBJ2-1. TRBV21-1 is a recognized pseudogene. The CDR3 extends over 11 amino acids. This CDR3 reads CARPPKYEQFF. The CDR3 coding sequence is TGTGCCAGACCCCCCAAGTATGAGCAGTTCTTC.

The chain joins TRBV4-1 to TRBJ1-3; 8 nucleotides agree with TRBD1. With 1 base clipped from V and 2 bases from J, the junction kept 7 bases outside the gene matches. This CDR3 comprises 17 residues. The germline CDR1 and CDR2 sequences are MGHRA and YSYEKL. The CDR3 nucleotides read TGCGCCAGCAGCCAAGCAGGACAGGGAAGTACTGGAAACACCATATATTTT. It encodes CASSQAGQGSTGNTIYF.

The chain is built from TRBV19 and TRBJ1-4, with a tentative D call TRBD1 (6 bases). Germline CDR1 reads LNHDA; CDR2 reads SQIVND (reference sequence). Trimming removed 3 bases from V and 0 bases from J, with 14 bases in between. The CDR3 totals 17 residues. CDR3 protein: CASSMGPGEPTNEKLFF. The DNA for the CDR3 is TGTGCCAGTAGTATGGGCCCAGGGGAACCAACTAATGAAAAACTGTTTTTT.

The CDR3 region is CASSIGPYAPNNEQFF. As DNA, the CDR3 is TGTGCCAGTAGTATAGGGCCTTATGCCCCCAACAATGAGCAGTTCTTC. This chain uses TRBV19 with TRBJ2-1; no reliable D call. V lost 1 base and J lost 5, with 15 bases in between. The germline V gene has CDR1 LNHDA and CDR2 SQIVND (reference sequence). The CDR3 consists of 16 residues.

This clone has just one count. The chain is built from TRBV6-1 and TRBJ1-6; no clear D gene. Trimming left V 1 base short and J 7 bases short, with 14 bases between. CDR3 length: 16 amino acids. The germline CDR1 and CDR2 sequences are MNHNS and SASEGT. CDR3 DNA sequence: TGTGCCAGCAGTGAAGTCAGTAGGCTTCTGAATTCACCCCTCCACTTT. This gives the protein CASSEVSRLLNSPLHF.

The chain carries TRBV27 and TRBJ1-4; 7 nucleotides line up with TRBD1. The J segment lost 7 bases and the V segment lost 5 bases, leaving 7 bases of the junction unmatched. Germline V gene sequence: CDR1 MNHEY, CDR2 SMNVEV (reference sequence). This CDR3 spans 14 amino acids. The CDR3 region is CASSPQGVREKLFF. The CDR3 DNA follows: TGTGCCAGCAGTCCCCAGGGGGTGCGTGAAAAACTGTTTTTT.

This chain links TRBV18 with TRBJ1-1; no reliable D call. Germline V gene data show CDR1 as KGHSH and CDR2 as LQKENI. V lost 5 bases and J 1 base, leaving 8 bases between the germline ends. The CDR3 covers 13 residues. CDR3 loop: CASSIKSNTEAFF. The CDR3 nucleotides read TGTGCCAGCTCAATTAAGTCGAACACTGAAGCTTTCTTT.

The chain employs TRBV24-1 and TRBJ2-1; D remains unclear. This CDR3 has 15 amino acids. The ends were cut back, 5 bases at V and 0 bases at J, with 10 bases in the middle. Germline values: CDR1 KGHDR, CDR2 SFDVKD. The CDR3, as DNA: TGTGCCACCAGTGGGATTTCTCGCTCCTACAATGAGCAGTTCTTC. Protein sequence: CATSGISRSYNEQFF.

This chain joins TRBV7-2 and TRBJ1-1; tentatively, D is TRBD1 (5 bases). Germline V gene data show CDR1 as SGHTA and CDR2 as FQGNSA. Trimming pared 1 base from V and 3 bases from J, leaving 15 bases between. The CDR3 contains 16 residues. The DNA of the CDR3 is TGTGCCAGCAGCTTAGGGATGTGGGGGAGCGACACTGAAGCTTTCTTT. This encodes CASSLGMWGSDTEAFF.

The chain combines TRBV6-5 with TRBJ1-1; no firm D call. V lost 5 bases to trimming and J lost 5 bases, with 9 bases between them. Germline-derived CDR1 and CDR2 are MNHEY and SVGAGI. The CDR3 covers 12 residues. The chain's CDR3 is CASSKTRTEAFF. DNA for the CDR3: TGTGCCAGCAGTAAGACCCGAACTGAAGCTTTCTTT.

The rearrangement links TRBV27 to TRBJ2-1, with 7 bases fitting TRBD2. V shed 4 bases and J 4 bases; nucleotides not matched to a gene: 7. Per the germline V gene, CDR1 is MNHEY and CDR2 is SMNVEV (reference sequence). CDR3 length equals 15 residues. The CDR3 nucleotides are TGTGCCAGCAGTTCTGCGGGAGAGGGGTACAATGAGCAGTTCTTC. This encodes CASSSAGEGYNEQFF.

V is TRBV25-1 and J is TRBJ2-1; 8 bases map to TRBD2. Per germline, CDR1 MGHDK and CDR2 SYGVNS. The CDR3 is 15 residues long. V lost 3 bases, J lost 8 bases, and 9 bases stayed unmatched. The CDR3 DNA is TGTGCCAGCAGTGATGCGAGCGGGAGCGGCGATGAGCAGTTCTTC. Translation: CASSDASGSGDEQFF.

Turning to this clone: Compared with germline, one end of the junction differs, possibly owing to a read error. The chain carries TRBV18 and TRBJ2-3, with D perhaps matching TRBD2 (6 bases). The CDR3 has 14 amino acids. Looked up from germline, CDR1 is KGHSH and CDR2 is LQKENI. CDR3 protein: CASSLTVGGAFGDF. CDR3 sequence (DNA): TGTGCCAGCTCACTCACGGTTGGAGGGGCCTTCGGTGATTTT.